A single TCR beta chain is shown here with its context. Its antigen is still unknown. With V trimmed by 1 base and J by 0 bases, 6 bases remained unmatched. The germline gives CDR1 MNHNS, CDR2 SASEGT. The CDR3 sequence is 18 residues long. This specimen belongs to a study of radiotherapy plus CTLA-4 blockade in lung cancer. Study in general: 15% to 20% of patients responded objectively, and about 30% achieved disease control.

Study-wide results and caveats: Reports state that early shifts in blood T cell clones, with interferon-beta, best predicted response. Radiotherapy was combined with ipilimumab, and tumor-derived TCR clones then expanded in blood.

Libraries were prepared by immunoSEQ multiplex PCR; TCRdb keeps only in-frame clonotypes and omits some of them. The sample shows about 95,000 clones, 83% of them seen only once. V is TRBV6-1 and J is TRBJ2-6; TRBD1 matches 7 bases. The material was peripheral blood, obtained from a patient treated with radiotherapy plus ipilimumab. This TCR was recovered from a human donor with non-small cell lung cancer who had stable disease on radiotherapy plus ipilimumab. CDR3 bases: TGTGCCAGCAGTGAAGAGGGGACAGACTTCTCTGGGGCCAACGTCCTGACTTTC. Residues: CASSEEGTDFSGANVLTF.